The 15 T cell receptor beta chains in this list originate from one sample, sequenced in a study of cytomegalovirus exposure and HLA in healthy donors. Researchers ran the PCR with 60 Vbeta and 13 Jbeta primers. Produced via immunoSEQ multiplex PCR; TCRdb's table is partial and in-frame only. This table has 200,000 to 300,000 clones, more than 70% appearing once. The sequenced sample was PBMCs. These receptors were collected from a boy between 10 and 17 years old in good health and CMV-seronegative.

The chain uses TRBV5-5 and TRBJ2-1, with 8 bases aligning to TRBD1. J was trimmed by 10 bases and V by 2 bases; bases with no gene match: 5. This CDR3 comprises 13 residues. The germline V gene encodes CDR1 SGHKS and CDR2 YYEKEE (reference sequence). CDR3 residues: CASSFQGAGEQFF. The CDR3 region has the DNA TGTGCCAGCAGCTTCCAGGGGGCCGGGGAGCAGTTCTTC. The full variable domain, completed using reference TRBV5-5 and TRBJ2-1, is DAGVTQSPTHLIKTRGQQVTLRCSPISGHKSVSWYQQVLGQGPQFIFQYYEKEERGRGNFPDRFSARQFPNYSSELNVNALLLGDSALYLCASSFQGAGEQFFGPGTRLTVL.

This clone showed up just a few times. The gene calls are TRBV27 and TRBJ1-2; 7 bases align to TRBD1. V gave up 0 bases and J gave up 6 bases; unmatched junction bases: 7. The length of the CDR3 is 15 residues. Germline CDR1 and CDR2: MNHEY and SMNVEV (reference sequence). As DNA, the CDR3 is TGTGCCAGCAGTTTATCAGGGGGCGCAGGAAATGGCTACACCTTC. It yields the protein CASSLSGGAGNGYTF.

This chain links TRBV10-3 with TRBJ2-1; 8 bases line up with TRBD2. Unmatched junction bases numbered 11, after V lost 0 bases and J lost 10 bases. The V gene's germline CDR1 is ENHRY and CDR2 SYGVKD. CDR3 length: 16 amino acids. CDR3 in DNA: TGTGCCATCAGTGAGTCGAGGGCGGGGGGATCTACAGAGCAGTTCTTC. Encoded protein: CAISESRAGGSTEQFF.

On this clone itself: At one boundary the junction diverges from the germline segment, which might be a read error. This CDR3 is CSSSSWTSGGNEQFF. The CDR3 coding sequence is TGTTCCAGCAGCTCGTGGACTAGCGGGGGCAATGAGCAGTTCTTC. The rearrangement joins TRBV7-9 to TRBJ2-1; TRBD2 matches 13 bases. Germline V gene lookup returns CDR1 SEHNR and CDR2 FQNEAQ (reference sequence). This CDR3 contains 15 residues.

This CDR3 reads CASSLVRGATDTQYF. In DNA form, the CDR3 reads TGTGCCAGCAGCTTGGTAAGGGGCGCGACAGATACGCAGTATTTT. The rearrangement joins TRBV5-5 to TRBJ2-3; possible D gene TRBD1, 5 bases. CDR3 length equals 15 residues. Germline V CDR1 and CDR2: SGHKS, YYEKEE (reference sequence). With 0 bases removed from V and 3 bases from J, the gap between germline ends came to 11 bases.

J is TRBJ2-2 and V is TRBV7-6, with TRBD1 as a possible D gene (5 bases). Per the germline V gene, CDR1 is SGHVS and CDR2 is FNYEAQ. V dropped 9 bases and J dropped 0 bases, with 11 bases sitting between them. The CDR3 runs to 14 residues. CDR3 sequence: CARGPTSNTGELFF. The CDR3 DNA reads TGTGCCAGGGGGCCGACATCGAACACCGGGGAGCTGTTTTTT.

This chain uses TRBV10-1 with TRBJ2-7; tentatively, D is TRBD1 (5 bases). Between the trimmed V and J ends, which lost 10 bases and 7 bases, there was a span of 17 bases. In germline, CDR1 is WNHNN, CDR2 SYGVQD (reference sequence). The length of the CDR3 is 12 residues. CDR3 amino acids: CATGRQYGEQYF. CDR3 nucleotides: TGCGCCACCGGTAGACAGTATGGGGAGCAGTACTTC.

The rearrangement links TRBV6-6 to TRBJ2-2; D remains ambiguous. CDR3 length equals 13 residues. The V gene's germline CDR1 is MNHNY and CDR2 SVGAGI (reference sequence). Trimming left V 4 bases short and J 6 bases short, with 9 bases between. DNA for the CDR3: TGTGCCAGCAGTTTCTCCCCGTCCGGGGAGCTGTTTTTT. As protein: CASSFSPSGELFF.

The gene calls are TRBV6-6 and TRBJ1-6, with D unresolved. The CDR3 consists of 15 residues. The V end was cut by 6 bases, the J end by 10 bases, with 19 bases between. Germline CDR1 reads MNHNY; CDR2 reads SVGAGI (reference sequence). Written as DNA, the CDR3 is TGTGCCAGCAGCCCCCTACGAGCAGGATCCTCACCCCTCCACTTT. It translates to CASSPLRAGSSPLHF.

V is TRBV5-1 and J is TRBJ1-5; 7 bases agree with TRBD1. The CDR3 runs 13 residues. The ends lost 4 bases at V and 5 bases at J; junction bases unmatched: 3. Germline CDR1 SGHRS, CDR2 YFSETQ. The CDR3 region is CASSPDRYQPQHF. As DNA, the CDR3 is TGCGCCAGCAGCCCGGACAGGTATCAGCCCCAGCATTTT.

This clone has a handful of counts. This chain joins TRBV29-1 and TRBJ1-2; D unresolved. V lost 5 bases, J lost 8 bases, and 9 bases lay in between. The CDR3 consists of 10 residues. Germline lookup yields CDR1 SQVTM and CDR2 ANQGSEA. CDR3 protein: CSVQTRGYTF. The CDR3 DNA reads TGCAGCGTTCAGACCAGGGGCTACACCTTC. Variable domain in full (rest from reference TRBV29-1 and TRBJ1-2): SAVISQKPSRDICQRGTSLTIQCQVDSQVTMMFWYRQQPGQSLTLIATANQGSEATYESGFVIDKFPISRPNLTFSTLTVSNMSPEDSSIYLCSVQTRGYTFGSGTRLTVV.

The genes are TRBV30 and TRBJ2-3; 7 positions match TRBD2. The germline V gene encodes CDR1 GTSNPN and CDR2 SVGIG (reference sequence). The V gene end was trimmed by 3 bases and the J gene end by 2 bases; junction bases not matched to a gene: 14. This CDR3 comprises 17 residues. Here the CDR3 reads CAWSPPPPAGPTDTQYF. As DNA, the CDR3 is TGTGCCTGGAGCCCCCCCCCTCCAGCGGGGCCCACAGATACGCAGTATTTT.

The V and J genes are TRBV6-4 and TRBJ2-3, with D maybe TRBD1 (6 bases). The V and J ends lost 4 bases and 2 bases respectively, with 13 bases between them. There are 15 residues in the CDR3. Germline CDR1 is MRHNA and CDR2 is SNTAGT. The CDR3 nucleotides read TGTGCCAGCAGTGCGACAGGAATTACCACAGATACGCAGTATTTT. Translation: CASSATGITTDTQYF.

This sequence joins TRBV30 and TRBJ1-1; D may be TRBD1 (6 bases). Trimming left V 3 bases short and J 5 bases short, with 13 bases between. This CDR3 is 13 amino acids long. The germline CDR1 and CDR2 sequences are GTSNPN and SVGIG (reference sequence). CDR3 loop: CAWSAQGWTEAFF. In nucleotides, the CDR3 is TGTGCCTGGAGCGCACAGGGCTGGACTGAAGCTTTCTTT.

The CDR3: CATSNPSSGHQETQYF. The CDR3 DNA reads TGTGCCACCAGCAATCCGTCTAGCGGGCACCAAGAGACCCAGTACTTC. V and J are TRBV15 and TRBJ2-5, with 8 bases identical to TRBD2. J gave up 0 bases and V 4 bases, and 7 bases lay outside the gene matches. Germline CDR1 LNHNV, CDR2 YYDKDF (reference sequence). The CDR3 is 16 amino acids. Variable domain in full (rest from reference TRBV15 and TRBJ2-5): DAMVIQNPRYQVTQFGKPVTLSCSQTLNHNVMYWYQQKSSQAPKLLFHYYDKDFNNEADTPDNFQSRRPNTSFCFLDIRSPGLGDTAMYLCATSNPSSGHQETQYFGPGTRLLVL.